This T cell receptor beta chain came from a study of vaccination and CD4 T cells after COVID-19. Overall study results and limits: Vaccine-specific clones numbering 304 of 307 showed spike mono-reactivity in convalescent patients. Convalescent patients showed a median around 90% of reactive clones that were seen only post-vaccination.

Trimming took off 4 bases at V and 7 bases at J, with 14 bases between the two ends. CDR1 is LGHNT, CDR2 FRNRAP, per germline. The CDR3 runs 14 residues. With respect to this clonotype: Its specificity is unknown.

Noted treatment: roughly 10-day PBMC culture with coronavirus spike peptide pools or control peptides (ViraFEST assay). Cultures used under 2.5 million PBMCs per well, approximately 9.8 IU/ml IL-2 and around 9.2 ug/ml peptides. The Oncomine TCR Beta short-read assay was applied to DNA of cultured CD4+ T cells. TCRdb processed the PCR reads anew with MiXCR; each CDR3 protein has one entry. Of about 3,100 distinct CDR3 sequences in the sample, approximately 22% were seen once. This clonotype was obtained from a human donor who had recovered from COVID-19. This chain connects TRBV12-5 to TRBJ2-4, with a possible D match to TRBD1 (7 bases). Material for sequencing was CD4+ T cells from blood, cultured in vitro. The CDR3 sequence: CASGYWTGGNIQYF. The CDR3 DNA follows: TGTGCTAGTGGTTACTGGACAGGAGGGAACATTCAGTACTTC.